This T cell receptor beta chain comes out of a study of shared clonotypes between healthy human individuals. This CDR3 spans 16 amino acids. CDR1 is SGHTA and CDR2 is FQGNSA in the germline V gene. The J segment lost 0 bases and the V segment lost 5 bases, leaving 5 bases of the junction unmatched. The study's findings and limits: Only blood samples were collected, and tissue repertoires likely differ.

Regarding this clone: Its antigen is undetermined.

Sequencing used immunoSEQ multiplex PCR; TCRdb keeps in-frame clones, though not all of them. The sample has fewer than 850,000 clones, around 72% seen once. The source material was memory CD4+ T cells sorted from blood. Documented subset: CD45RA-negative fraction. The chain uses TRBV7-2 and TRBJ2-1; 9 bases match TRBD2. This TCR was sampled from a woman between 25 and 40 years old in good health. In nucleotides, the CDR3 is TGTGCCAGCAGCGTGATTAGCGGGAGCTCCTACAATGAGCAGTTCTTC. Its translation: CASSVISGSSYNEQFF.